Presented here are 15 T cell receptor beta chains from one specimen sequenced in a study of vaccination and CD4 T cells after COVID-19. The treatment here: roughly ten-day PBMC culture with coronavirus spike peptide pools or control peptides (ViraFEST assay). Scientists ran DNA taken from cultured CD4+ T cells through the Oncomine TCR Beta short-read assay for sequencing. From the PCR reads, TCRdb called clonotypes with MiXCR, one entry per CDR3 protein. This table has 20,000 to 25,000 distinct CDR3 sequences, approximately 49% appearing once. Antigen specificity for these receptors is unknown. The source material was CD4+ T cells from blood, cultured in vitro. These receptors all come from a human donor who had recovered from COVID-19.

The chain uses TRBV6-1 and TRBJ2-1, with 7 bases fitting TRBD2. With 2 bases clipped from V and 7 bases from J, the junction kept 17 bases outside the gene matches. CDR3 size: 18 residues. Germline V gene sequence: CDR1 MNHNS, CDR2 SASEGT. CDR3: CASSEWPGRAAAINEQFF. CDR3 sequence (DNA): TGTGCCAGCAGTGAATGGCCTGGGAGGGCCGCCGCAATTAATGAGCAGTTCTTC.

This clonotype has more than one count but fewer than ten. This chain connects TRBV21-1 to TRBJ2-3; the table's D call, TRBD1, was not checked against the DNA. TRBV21-1 is assigned pseudogene status. This CDR3 has 16 residues. The CDR3 nucleotides read TGTGCCAGCAGCAAAGGGACAGGGGGCGCGGTAGATACGCAGTATTTT. Protein sequence: CASSKGTGGAVDTQYF.

This clonotype was seen a few times. The chain combines TRBV4-3 with TRBJ2-3; TRBD2 agrees at 15 bases. The CDR3 contains 17 residues. Germline-derived CDR1 and CDR2 are LGHNA and YSLEER. J lost 4 bases, V lost 4 bases, and 6 bases had no gene match. CDR3 nucleotides: TGCGCCAGCAGCCCGGGACTAGCGGGGGGTGGGTCAGATACGCAGTATTTT. Residues: CASSPGLAGGGSDTQYF.

The V and J genes are TRBV20-1 and TRBJ2-3; 7 bases agree with TRBD2. The junction had 11 bases not matched to a gene; V was cut back by 5 bases and J by 6 bases. Germline loops: CDR1 DFQATT, CDR2 SNEGSKA (reference sequence). The CDR3 contains 14 residues. CDR3 protein: CSARPPLASDTQYF. Here the CDR3 DNA reads TGCAGTGCTCGCCCCCCACTAGCGTCTGATACGCAGTATTTT.

The V gene is TRBV19, the J gene TRBJ1-5; D remains unclear. V lost 3 bases and J lost 5, with 11 bases in between. Germline assignment: CDR1 LNHDA and CDR2 SQIVND (reference sequence). CDR3 length: 14 residues. The CDR3 DNA sequence: TGTGCCAGTAGTATTAGGAGCCGCGATCAGCCCCAGCATTTT. Residues: CASSIRSRDQPQHF.

The V and J genes are TRBV27 and TRBJ2-5, with 10 bases fitting TRBD1. CDR3 size: 16 residues. The germline CDR1 and CDR2 sequences are MNHEY and SMNVEV (reference sequence). J lost 4 bases, V lost 0 bases, and 5 bases had no gene match. The CDR3 DNA is TGTGCCAGCAGTTTATCTCGGACAGGGGGTGGAGAGACCCAGTACTTC. Its protein is CASSLSRTGGGETQYF.

In its sample, this clonotype ranks as medium-sized. V is TRBV6-1 and J is TRBJ1-5, with a possible D match to TRBD1 (5 bases). The V end lost 5 bases, the J end lost 4 bases, and 9 bases lay between the germline ends. CDR1 and CDR2 (germline): MNHNS, SASEGT. The CDR3 extends over 13 amino acids. This CDR3 reads CASSTQVNQPQHF. CDR3 DNA sequence: TGTGCCAGCAGTACACAGGTAAATCAGCCCCAGCATTTT.

This clonotype came up a few times. This chain joins TRBV19 and TRBJ2-5; tentatively, D is TRBD2 (6 bases). CDR1 and CDR2 from the germline V gene are LNHDA and SQIVND (reference sequence). V shed 5 bases and J shed 5 bases, with 15 bases lying between them. This CDR3 has 14 residues. This CDR3 is CASSVDVGGETQYF. The CDR3 coding sequence is TGTGCCAGTAGTGTCGACGTGGGGGGTGAGACCCAGTACTTC.

This clonotype was detected only a few times. This rearrangement joins TRBV7-6 to TRBJ2-3; no reliable D call. The ends were cut back, 3 bases at V and 0 bases at J, with 13 bases in the middle. The CDR3 loop spans 16 amino acids. Germline lookup yields CDR1 SGHVS and CDR2 FNYEAQ. CDR3 sequence: CASSFGPATSTDTQYF. CDR3 bases: TGTGCCAGCAGCTTCGGTCCAGCGACGAGCACAGATACGCAGTATTTT.

The chain is built from TRBV20-1 and TRBJ2-3; tentatively, D is TRBD2 (5 bases). The V gene's germline CDR1 is DFQATT and CDR2 SNEGSKA (reference sequence). CDR3 size: 15 residues. V lost 1 base and J lost 0, with 11 bases in between. CDR3 bases: TGCAGTGCTAGAGGCGGAGCGGTTAGCACAGATACGCAGTATTTT. Translating gives CSARGGAVSTDTQYF.

In its sample, this clonotype was seen a few times. This chain connects TRBV6-1 to TRBJ2-5; D is undetermined. The V gene lost 6 bases and the J gene lost 3 bases, with 11 bases spanning the gap. The CDR3 has 13 residues. Germline loops: CDR1 MNHNS, CDR2 SASEGT. CDR3 DNA sequence: TGTGCCAGCAGAAGAGGCAGAGAAGAGACCCAGTACTTC. It specifies CASRRGREETQYF.

The chain uses TRBV2 and TRBJ2-3, with no clear D. The germline gives CDR1 SNHLY, CDR2 FYNNEI. This CDR3 contains 12 residues. V lost 3 bases, J lost 9 bases, and 10 bases lay in between. The CDR3 sequence is CASSDGGKTQYF. The CDR3 nucleotides are TGTGCCAGCAGTGATGGTGGGAAAACGCAGTATTTT. The full variable domain, completed using reference TRBV2 and TRBJ2-3, is EPEVTQTPSHQVTQMGQEVILRCVPISNHLYFYWYRQILGQKVEFLVSFYNNEISEKSEIFDDQFSVERPDGSNFTLKIRSTKLEDSAMYFCASSDGGKTQYFGPGTRLTVL.

The chain's CDR3 is CASSSSGHRSYNEQFF. For the CDR3, the DNA is TGTGCCAGCAGCTCTTCTGGACATCGCTCCTACAATGAGCAGTTCTTC. The genes are TRBV7-2 and TRBJ2-1, with D tentatively TRBD1 (5 bases). V was trimmed by 4 bases and J by 0 bases, leaving 13 bases between them. Germline loops: CDR1 SGHTA, CDR2 FQGNSA. This CDR3 has 16 residues. Variable domain in full (rest from reference TRBV7-2 and TRBJ2-1): GAGVSQSPSNKVTEKGKDVELRCDPISGHTALYWYRQSLGQGLEFLIYFQGNSAPDKSGLPSDRFSAERTGGSVSTLTIQRTQQEDSAVYLCASSSSGHRSYNEQFFGPGTRLTVL.

Written as DNA, the CDR3 is TGTGCCAGCAGCCACTCCGGACAGGGAATCACTGAAGCTTTCTTT. Translating it yields CASSHSGQGITEAFF. The chain recombines TRBV11-2 with TRBJ1-1; 8 bases agree with TRBD1. The germline V gene has CDR1 SGHAT and CDR2 FQNNGV. The CDR3 consists of 15 residues. Trimming took 5 bases from V and 4 from J; bases not matched to a gene: 9.

This clonotype has just one count. This chain uses TRBV30 with TRBJ2-5, with D possibly being TRBD2 (6 bases). Germline V gives CDR1 GTSNPN, CDR2 SVGIG (reference sequence). Trimming cost V 4 bases and J 1 base, with 19 bases left between them. The CDR3 is made up of 16 amino acids. The CDR3, as DNA: TGTGCCTGGACTGTACCGCTCGGGAGCAGCCAAGAGACCCAGTACTTC. As protein: CAWTVPLGSSQETQYF.